The 24 T cell receptor beta chains below were found in one sample sequenced in a study of spatial heterogeneity in lung cancer. TCRdb passed the 5' RACE reads through MiXCR, listing each CDR3 protein once. The sample includes around 4,100 distinct CDR3 sequences, 40% to 65% of them seen just once. Specified time point: sample taken at primary tumor resection. Unsorted tumor, nontumor lung tissue or cryopreserved PBMC supplied the whole RNA. Sample: PBMCs, taken at surgery. These receptors were collected from a female donor with early-stage non-small cell lung cancer.

This clonotype was recorded a few times. Because the library targeted alpha chains, this beta chain is an off-target read whose size means little. The chain joins TRBV28 to TRBJ2-3; 7 bases are shared with TRBD2. The CDR3 extends over 13 amino acids. Germline CDR1 is MDHEN and CDR2 is SYDVKM. V gave up 6 bases and J gave up 5 bases; unmatched junction bases: 5. DNA of the CDR3: TGTGCCAGCAGCCTGTGGGGGGGAGATACGCAGTATTTT. Protein product: CASSLWGGDTQYF.

This clonotype appeared a few times. Found in a library prepared for alpha chains, this beta chain is an off-target read, and its abundance has little meaning. The chain has TRBV19 and TRBJ2-2; D is unclear. CDR1 and CDR2 (germline): LNHDA, SQIVND (reference sequence). This CDR3 is 12 amino acids long. The germline V and J ends were trimmed by 5 bases and 1 base, with 2 bases remaining between them. The CDR3 spells CASSENTGELFF. In DNA, the CDR3 is TGTGCCAGTAGTGAGAACACCGGGGAGCTGTTTTTT.

A note on this clonotype: One end of the junction does not line up with germline, which may come from a read error. For a library built for alpha chains, this beta chain is a stray read; little rests on its size. The V call is TRBV23-1, the J call TRBJ2-3; no clear D. TRBV23-1 is an open reading frame, and its role is uncertain. The CDR3 runs 10 residues. CDR3 residues: CASSQSWPWF. The CDR3 DNA is TGCGCCAGCAGTCAATCGTGGCCGTGGTTT.

This clonotype appeared a few times. This beta chain came through as a stray read in a library set up for alpha chains, and its size says little. This chain links TRBV29-1 with TRBJ2-3, with D possibly being TRBD2 (6 bases). This CDR3 spans 12 amino acids. Trimming left V 4 bases short and J 5 bases short, with 10 bases between. CDR1 and CDR2 from the germline V gene are SQVTM and ANQGSEA. For the CDR3, the DNA is TGCAGCGTTGGGCTAGCGCTAGATACGCAGTATTTT. This encodes CSVGLALDTQYF.

Details on this clonotype: This beta chain is an off-target read within a library intended for alpha chains, so its frequency means little. CDR3 in amino acids: CASSLTGTTGDTQYF. CDR3 DNA sequence: TGTGCCAGCAGCTTAACCGGGACTACAGGAGATACGCAGTATTTT. This chain joins TRBV7-9 and TRBJ2-3; 7 bases match TRBD2. V shed 2 bases and J 5 bases; nucleotides not matched to a gene: 7. Looked up from germline, CDR1 is SEHNR and CDR2 is FQNEAQ (reference sequence). The CDR3 has 15 amino acids.

Turning to this clonotype: This beta chain turned up in a library designed for alpha chains; as an off-target read, its abundance says little. This sequence joins TRBV25-1 and TRBJ2-1; TRBD1 might be the D (6 bases). Trimming left V 3 bases short and J 4 bases short, with 13 bases between. The V gene's germline CDR1 is MGHDK and CDR2 SYGVNS. The CDR3 is 15 amino acids. The CDR3 region is CASSDGTGTYNEQFF. The CDR3 DNA sequence: TGTGCCAGCAGTGACGGTACAGGGACGTACAATGAGCAGTTCTTC.

This clonotype has more than one count but fewer than ten. Being off target in a library aimed at alpha chains, this beta chain has a size of little meaning. This chain connects TRBV5-1 to TRBJ2-7, with D perhaps TRBD2 (6 bases). The CDR3 has 13 amino acids. The V end lost 2 bases, the J end lost 3 bases, and 9 bases lay between the germline ends. Per germline, CDR1 SGHRS and CDR2 YFSETQ. The CDR3 bases are TGCGCCAGCAGCTTCTCGGGGGACTACGAGCAGTACTTC. It specifies CASSFSGDYEQYF.

As to this clonotype: Because the library targeted alpha chains, this beta chain is an off-target read whose size means little. The gene calls are TRBV28 and TRBJ2-7; 8 bases agree with TRBD2. The V gene end was trimmed by 2 bases and the J gene end by 2 bases; junction bases not matched to a gene: 5. Germline loops: CDR1 MDHEN, CDR2 SYDVKM. The CDR3 has 15 residues. Written as DNA, the CDR3 is TGTGCCAGCAGTTTACTGGCGGGAGGCACCTACGAGCAGTACTTC. The encoded protein is CASSLLAGGTYEQYF.

Notes on this clonotype: This beta chain turned up in a library designed for alpha chains; as an off-target read, its abundance says little. V is TRBV12-3 or TRBV12-4 and J is TRBJ2-3; 11 bases fit TRBD2. Trimming cost V 6 bases and J 6 bases; bases outside gene matches: 17. CDR3 length: 18 residues. The CDR3 nucleotides read TGTGCCAGCAGCCATCTAGCGGGGGGCCATCCACCTAGGGATACGCAGTATTTT. It yields the protein CASSHLAGGHPPRDTQYF.

Note on this clonotype: The library was prepared for alpha chains; this beta chain is a stray read, so its frequency means little. This rearrangement joins TRBV4-1 to TRBJ1-1; D is undetermined. V gave up 0 bases and J gave up 4 bases, with 15 bases separating them. Germline CDR1 and CDR2: MGHRA and YSYEKL. The CDR3 has 16 residues. CDR3 in amino acids: CASSQEASWVGTEAFF. The CDR3 nucleotides read TGCGCCAGCAGCCAAGAGGCTAGTTGGGTGGGCACTGAAGCTTTCTTT.

Notes on this clonotype: Little can be read into the size of this beta chain, an off-target read in a library designed for alpha chains. V and J are TRBV6-2 or TRBV6-3 and TRBJ2-3, with TRBD2 identical over 14 bases. The CDR3 has 17 residues. Looked up from germline, CDR1 is MNHEY and CDR2 is SVGEGT. With V trimmed by 8 bases and J by 6 bases, 13 bases remained unmatched. The CDR3 DNA reads TGTGCCAGCGAGAGCTCCGGGACTAGCGGGGGCCCGGATACGCAGTATTTT. Protein product: CASESSGTSGGPDTQYF.

Comments on this clonotype: The size of this beta chain means little, since it is a stray read in a library made for alpha chains. J is TRBJ2-7 and V is TRBV29-1, with 7 bases fitting TRBD1. The V gene end was trimmed by 4 bases and the J gene end by 0 bases; junction bases not matched to a gene: 3. CDR1 SQVTM and CDR2 ANQGSEA come from the germline V gene. This CDR3 comprises 13 residues. The CDR3 is CSVAGTDSYEQYF. CDR3 bases: TGCAGCGTTGCCGGGACAGACTCCTACGAGCAGTACTTC.

This clonotype was seen only once. This beta chain was picked up by a library intended for alpha chains and is off target, so its count carries little meaning. V and J are TRBV5-5 and TRBJ2-3; D perhaps matches TRBD2 (5 bases). Germline values: CDR1 SGHKS, CDR2 YYEKEE (reference sequence). This CDR3 is 16 amino acids long. Trimming pared 4 bases from V and 3 bases from J, leaving 18 bases between. The CDR3 here is CASSPSLARVTDTQYF. CDR3 sequence (DNA): TGTGCCAGCAGCCCCTCCCTGGCGAGGGTGACAGATACGCAGTATTTT.

This clonotype was seen a handful of times. The library was prepared for alpha chains; this beta chain is a stray read, so its frequency means little. The rearrangement uses TRBV15 and TRBJ2-2, with D possibly TRBD1 on 6 matching bases. V lost 1 base and J lost 6, with 18 bases in between. The CDR3 contains 17 residues. Germline V gene sequence: CDR1 LNHNV, CDR2 YYDKDF (reference sequence). The DNA of the CDR3 is TGTGCCACCAGCAGAGGGACAGCGCAGTTAACTTCCGGGGAGCTGTTTTTT. Its translation: CATSRGTAQLTSGELFF.

The sample holds a few counts of this clonotype. Little can be read into the size of this beta chain, an off-target read in a library designed for alpha chains. The J gene is TRBJ2-5, the V gene TRBV28; D is perhaps TRBD1 or TRBD2 (5 bases each). CDR3 length equals 15 residues. The germline V gene has CDR1 MDHEN and CDR2 SYDVKM. V was trimmed by 10 bases and J by 4 bases, leaving 22 bases between them. DNA for the CDR3: TGTGCCAACCCTAAGGCAGGGAGAAGAAGAGAGACCCAGTACTTC. Amino acid sequence: CANPKAGRRRETQYF. Supplemented by reference TRBV28 and TRBJ2-5, the full variable domain reads DVKVTQSSRYLVKRTGEKVFLECVQDMDHENMFWYRQDPGLGLRLIYFSYDVKMKEKGDIPEGYSVSREKKERFSLILESASTNQTSMYLCANPKAGRRRETQYFGPGTRLLVL.

As to this clonotype: Little can be read into the size of this beta chain, an off-target read in a library designed for alpha chains. This chain joins TRBV7-2 and TRBJ2-1; 7 nucleotides line up with TRBD1. The V gene's germline CDR1 is SGHTA and CDR2 FQGNSA. The CDR3 runs to 14 residues. Losses at the gene ends were 5 bases for V and 3 bases for J; bases not matched to a gene: 4. CDR3: CASSLQGDYNEQFF. CDR3 sequence (DNA): TGTGCCAGCAGCCTTCAGGGGGACTACAATGAGCAGTTCTTC. Full variable domain (missing parts from reference TRBV7-2 and TRBJ2-1): GAGVSQSPSNKVTEKGKDVELRCDPISGHTALYWYRQSLGQGLEFLIYFQGNSAPDKSGLPSDRFSAERTGGSVSTLTIQRTQQEDSAVYLCASSLQGDYNEQFFGPGTRLTVL.

This clonotype was observed a few times. Found in a library prepared for alpha chains, this beta chain is an off-target read, and its abundance has little meaning. The V call is TRBV28, the J call TRBJ2-1; the D gene is possibly TRBD2 (6 bases). The CDR3 consists of 15 residues. From germline, CDR1 is MDHEN and CDR2 SYDVKM. Trimming shortened V by 7 bases and J by 5 bases, and 18 bases separated the two germline ends. The CDR3 nucleotides are TGTGCCAGCACCTCTGTCGGGGAGGTCCACAATGAGCAGTTCTTC. This sequence encodes CASTSVGEVHNEQFF.

A word on this clonotype: This beta chain is a stray read from a library made for alpha chains; its abundance is not meaningful. The chain employs TRBV2 and TRBJ2-7, with D uncertain. Germline V gene data show CDR1 as SNHLY and CDR2 as FYNNEI. The ends were cut back, 7 bases at V and 0 bases at J, with 13 bases in the middle. The CDR3 has 14 residues. CDR3 sequence (DNA): TGTGCCAGCATCAGAATACAGAACTCCTACGAGCAGTACTTC. Amino acid sequence: CASIRIQNSYEQYF.

Comment on this clonotype: The size of this beta chain means little, since it is a stray read in a library made for alpha chains. The rearrangement uses TRBV5-1 and TRBJ2-1, with D perhaps matching TRBD1 (6 bases). The length of the CDR3 is 17 residues. With 4 bases removed from V and 8 bases from J, the gap between germline ends came to 25 bases. Germline V CDR1 and CDR2: SGHRS, YFSETQ. The CDR3 sequence is CASSEGRGNGIGDEQFF. Here the CDR3 DNA reads TGCGCCAGCAGCGAGGGTAGGGGGAACGGGATAGGTGATGAGCAGTTCTTC.

To note about this clonotype: This beta chain slipped into a library made for alpha chains as a stray read, so its size is not meaningful. The rearrangement uses TRBV20-1 and TRBJ1-1, with D uncertain. V was cut by 6 bases and J by 6 bases, with 14 bases left in between. Per germline, CDR1 DFQATT and CDR2 SNEGSKA (reference sequence). The CDR3 runs to 12 residues. CDR3 amino acids: CSAPNSVAEAFF. The CDR3 DNA follows: TGCAGTGCCCCGAACTCGGTCGCTGAAGCTTTCTTT.

On this clonotype itself: This beta chain is off target for a library built for alpha chains, so its abundance means little. The chain uses TRBV20-1 and TRBJ2-3; the D gene is possibly TRBD2 (5 bases). Germline V CDR1 and CDR2: DFQATT, SNEGSKA (reference sequence). V dropped 2 bases and J dropped 2 bases, with 8 bases sitting between them. This CDR3 has 13 residues. The CDR3 region has the DNA TGCAGTGCTAGAAGGCTAGCCACAGATACGCAGTATTTT. Translating gives CSARRLATDTQYF.

Regarding this clonotype: Found in a library prepared for alpha chains, this beta chain is an off-target read, and its abundance has little meaning. CDR3 bases: TGTGCCAGCAGTTTGGCACTAGCGGGCACCTACGAGCAGTACTTC. Amino acid sequence: CASSLALAGTYEQYF. The chain uses TRBV28 and TRBJ2-7; 9 nucleotides align to TRBD2. Trimming cost V 3 bases and J 2 bases; bases outside gene matches: 5. This CDR3 is 15 amino acids long. Per the germline V gene, CDR1 is MDHEN and CDR2 is SYDVKM.

About this clonotype: This beta chain came through as a stray read in a library set up for alpha chains, and its size says little. The chain combines TRBV5-1 with TRBJ2-5, with a possible D match to TRBD1 (6 bases). This CDR3 is 14 amino acids long. Trimming pared 4 bases from V and 1 base from J, leaving 11 bases between. Germline V CDR1 and CDR2: SGHRS, YFSETQ. The CDR3 region has the DNA TGCGCCAGCAGCCCGGGACACTCCCAAGAGACCCAGTACTTC. It is translated as CASSPGHSQETQYF.

Regarding this clonotype: A library made for alpha chains picked up this beta chain off target, so its size means little. The chain carries TRBV7-2 and TRBJ2-1, with a weak D call TRBD2 (6 bases). This CDR3 has 12 residues. Germline-derived CDR1 and CDR2 are SGHTA and FQGNSA. V was pared by 1 base and J by 13 bases, with 11 bases between. CDR3 bases: TGTGCCAGCAGCTTAGAACGACTAGATCAGTTCTTC. Its protein is CASSLERLDQFF.